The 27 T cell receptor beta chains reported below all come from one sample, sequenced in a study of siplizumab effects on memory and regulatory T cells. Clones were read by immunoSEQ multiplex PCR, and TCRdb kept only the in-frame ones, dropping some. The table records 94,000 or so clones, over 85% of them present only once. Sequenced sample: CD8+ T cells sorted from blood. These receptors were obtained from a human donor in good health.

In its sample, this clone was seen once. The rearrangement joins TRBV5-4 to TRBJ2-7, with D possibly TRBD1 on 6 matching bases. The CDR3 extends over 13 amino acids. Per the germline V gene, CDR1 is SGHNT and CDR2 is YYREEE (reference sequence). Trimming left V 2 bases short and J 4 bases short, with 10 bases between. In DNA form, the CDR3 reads TGTGCCAGCAGCTTAGGACAGAATTACGAGCAGTACTTC. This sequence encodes CASSLGQNYEQYF.

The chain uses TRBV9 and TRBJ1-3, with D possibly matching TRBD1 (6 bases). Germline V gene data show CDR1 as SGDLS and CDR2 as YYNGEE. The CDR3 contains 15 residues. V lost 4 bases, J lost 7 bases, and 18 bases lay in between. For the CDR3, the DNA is TGTGCCAGCAGCTCGAGGGGGGCTGTCGGCAACACCATATATTTT. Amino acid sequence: CASSSRGAVGNTIYF. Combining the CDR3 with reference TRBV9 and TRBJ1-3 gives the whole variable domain DSGVTQTPKHLITATGQRVTLRCSPRSGDLSVYWYQQSLDQGLQFLIQYYNGEERAKGNILERFSAQQFPDLHSELNLSSLELGDSALYFCASSSRGAVGNTIYFGEGSWLTVV.

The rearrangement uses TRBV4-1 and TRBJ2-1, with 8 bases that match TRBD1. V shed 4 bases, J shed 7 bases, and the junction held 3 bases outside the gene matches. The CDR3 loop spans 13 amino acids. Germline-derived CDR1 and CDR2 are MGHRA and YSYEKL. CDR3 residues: CASSPRTGNEQFF. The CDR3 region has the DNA TGCGCCAGCAGCCCTCGGACAGGGAATGAGCAGTTCTTC.

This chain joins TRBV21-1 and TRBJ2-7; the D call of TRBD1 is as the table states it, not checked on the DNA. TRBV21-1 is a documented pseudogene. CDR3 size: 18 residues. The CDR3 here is CASSKVGPKFFPNYEQYF. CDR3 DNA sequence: TGTGCCAGCAGCAAAGTGGGCCCCAAATTTTTCCCTAACTACGAGCAGTACTTC.

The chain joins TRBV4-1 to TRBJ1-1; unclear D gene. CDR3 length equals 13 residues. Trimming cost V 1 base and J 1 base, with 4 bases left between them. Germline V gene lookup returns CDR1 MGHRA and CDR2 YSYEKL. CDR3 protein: CASSQGANTEAFF. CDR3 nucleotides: TGCGCCAGCAGCCAAGGGGCGAACACTGAAGCTTTCTTT.

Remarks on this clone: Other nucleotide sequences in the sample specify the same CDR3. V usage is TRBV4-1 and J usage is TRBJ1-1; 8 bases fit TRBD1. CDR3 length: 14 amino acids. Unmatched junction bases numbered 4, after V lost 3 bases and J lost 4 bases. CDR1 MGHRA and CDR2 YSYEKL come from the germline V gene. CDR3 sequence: CASSHRTGGTEAFF. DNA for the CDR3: TGCGCCAGCAGCCATCGCACAGGGGGCACTGAAGCTTTCTTT.

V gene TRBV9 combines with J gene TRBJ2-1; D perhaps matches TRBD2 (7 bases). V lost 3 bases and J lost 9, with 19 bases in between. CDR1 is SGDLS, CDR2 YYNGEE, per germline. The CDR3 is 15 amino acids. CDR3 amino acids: CASSEVEGGRSEQFF. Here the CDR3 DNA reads TGTGCCAGCAGCGAAGTCGAGGGGGGGCGAAGTGAGCAGTTCTTC.

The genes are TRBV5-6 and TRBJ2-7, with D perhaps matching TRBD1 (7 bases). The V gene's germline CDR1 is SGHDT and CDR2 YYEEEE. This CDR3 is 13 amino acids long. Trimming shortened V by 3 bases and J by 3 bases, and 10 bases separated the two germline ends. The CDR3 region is CASSSQGGYEQYF. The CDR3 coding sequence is TGTGCCAGCAGCTCCCAGGGGGGCTACGAGCAGTACTTC.

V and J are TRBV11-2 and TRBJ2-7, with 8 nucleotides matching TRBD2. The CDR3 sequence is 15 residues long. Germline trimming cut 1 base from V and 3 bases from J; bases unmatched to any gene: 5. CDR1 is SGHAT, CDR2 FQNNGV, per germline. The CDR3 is CASSLGTSIFYEQYF. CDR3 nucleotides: TGTGCCAGCAGCTTAGGGACTAGCATATTCTACGAGCAGTACTTC.

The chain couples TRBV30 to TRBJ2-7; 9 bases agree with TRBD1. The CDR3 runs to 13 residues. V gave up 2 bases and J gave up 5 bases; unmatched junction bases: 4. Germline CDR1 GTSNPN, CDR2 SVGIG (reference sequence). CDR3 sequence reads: CAWSLGQGDEQYF. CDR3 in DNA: TGTGCCTGGAGTCTGGGACAGGGAGACGAGCAGTACTTC.

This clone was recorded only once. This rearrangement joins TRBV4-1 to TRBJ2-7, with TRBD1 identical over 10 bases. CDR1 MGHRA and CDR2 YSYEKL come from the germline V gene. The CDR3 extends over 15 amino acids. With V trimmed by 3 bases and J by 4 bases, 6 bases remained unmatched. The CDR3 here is CASSQKTGGRYEQYF. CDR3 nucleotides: TGCGCCAGCAGCCAGAAGACAGGGGGCAGGTACGAGCAGTACTTC.

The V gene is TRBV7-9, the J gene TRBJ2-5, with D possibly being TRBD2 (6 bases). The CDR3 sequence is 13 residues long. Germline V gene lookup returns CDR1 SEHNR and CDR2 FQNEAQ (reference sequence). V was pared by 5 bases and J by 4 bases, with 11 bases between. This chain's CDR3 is CASSEAGPETQYF. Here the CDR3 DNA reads TGTGCCAGCAGCGAGGCGGGGCCAGAGACCCAGTACTTC.

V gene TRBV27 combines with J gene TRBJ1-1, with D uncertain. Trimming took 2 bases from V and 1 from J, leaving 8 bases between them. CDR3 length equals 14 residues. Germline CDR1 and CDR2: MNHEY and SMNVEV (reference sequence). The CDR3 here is CASSLGSPNTEAFF. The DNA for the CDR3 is TGTGCCAGCAGTTTAGGGTCCCCGAACACTGAAGCTTTCTTT.

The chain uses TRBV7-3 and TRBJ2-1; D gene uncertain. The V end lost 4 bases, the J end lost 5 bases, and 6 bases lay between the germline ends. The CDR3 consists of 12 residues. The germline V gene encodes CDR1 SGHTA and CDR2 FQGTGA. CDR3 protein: CASSSQDNEQFF. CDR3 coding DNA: TGTGCCAGCAGCTCCCAGGACAATGAGCAGTTCTTC.

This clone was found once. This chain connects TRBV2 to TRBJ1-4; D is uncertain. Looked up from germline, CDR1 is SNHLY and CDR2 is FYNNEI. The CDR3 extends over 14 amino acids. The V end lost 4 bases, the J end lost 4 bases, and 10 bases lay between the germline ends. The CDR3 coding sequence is TGTGCCAGCAGTGCTGACATTCTTAATGAAAAACTGTTTTTT. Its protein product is CASSADILNEKLFF.

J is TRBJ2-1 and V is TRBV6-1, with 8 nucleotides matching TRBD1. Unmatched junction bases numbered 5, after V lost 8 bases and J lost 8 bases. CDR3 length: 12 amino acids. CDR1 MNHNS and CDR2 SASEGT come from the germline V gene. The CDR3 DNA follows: TGTGCCAGCGGAAACAGGGGGGATGAGCAGTTCTTC. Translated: CASGNRGDEQFF.

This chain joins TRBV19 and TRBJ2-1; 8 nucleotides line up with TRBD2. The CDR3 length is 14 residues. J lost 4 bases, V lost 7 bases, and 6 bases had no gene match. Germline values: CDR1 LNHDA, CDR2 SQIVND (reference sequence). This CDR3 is CASTLPSGYNEQFF. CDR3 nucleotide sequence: TGTGCCAGTACGCTTCCTAGCGGGTACAATGAGCAGTTCTTC.

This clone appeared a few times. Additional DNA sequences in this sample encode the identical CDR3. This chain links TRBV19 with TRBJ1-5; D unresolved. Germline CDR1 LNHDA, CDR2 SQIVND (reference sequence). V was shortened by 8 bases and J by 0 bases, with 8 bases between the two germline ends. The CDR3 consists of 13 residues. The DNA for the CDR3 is TGTGCCAGTGGTCGCGATAGCAATCAGCCCCAGCATTTT. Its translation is CASGRDSNQPQHF.

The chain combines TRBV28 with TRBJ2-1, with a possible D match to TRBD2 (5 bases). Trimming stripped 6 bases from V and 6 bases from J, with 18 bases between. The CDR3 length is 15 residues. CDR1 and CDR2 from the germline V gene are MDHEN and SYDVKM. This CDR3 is CASSPFGETGNEQFF. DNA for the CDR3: TGTGCCAGCAGCCCCTTTGGGGAGACGGGCAATGAGCAGTTCTTC.

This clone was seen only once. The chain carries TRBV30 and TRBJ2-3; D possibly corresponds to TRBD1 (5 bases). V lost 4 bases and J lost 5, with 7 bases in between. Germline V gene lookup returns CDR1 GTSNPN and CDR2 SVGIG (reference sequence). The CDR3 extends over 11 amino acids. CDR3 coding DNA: TGTGCCTGGATAAGGGGAGATACGCAGTATTTT. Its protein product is CAWIRGDTQYF.

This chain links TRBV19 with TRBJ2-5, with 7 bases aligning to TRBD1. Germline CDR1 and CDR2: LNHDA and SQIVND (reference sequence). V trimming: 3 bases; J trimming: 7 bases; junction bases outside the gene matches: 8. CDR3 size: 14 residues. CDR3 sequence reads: CASSMGTEITTQYF. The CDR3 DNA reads TGTGCCAGTAGTATGGGGACAGAGATCACGACCCAGTACTTC. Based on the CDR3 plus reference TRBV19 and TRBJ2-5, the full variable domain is DGGITQSPKYLFRKEGQNVTLSCEQNLNHDAMYWYRQDPGQGLRLIYYSQIVNDFQKGDIAEGYSVSREKKESFPLTVTSAQKNPTAFYLCASSMGTEITTQYFGPGTRLLVL.

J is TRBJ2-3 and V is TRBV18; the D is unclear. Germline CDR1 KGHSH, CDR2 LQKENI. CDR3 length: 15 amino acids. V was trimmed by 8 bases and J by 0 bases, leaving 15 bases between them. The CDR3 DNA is TGTGCCAGCACCATGAATGAGGCTAGCACAGATACGCAGTATTTT. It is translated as CASTMNEASTDTQYF.

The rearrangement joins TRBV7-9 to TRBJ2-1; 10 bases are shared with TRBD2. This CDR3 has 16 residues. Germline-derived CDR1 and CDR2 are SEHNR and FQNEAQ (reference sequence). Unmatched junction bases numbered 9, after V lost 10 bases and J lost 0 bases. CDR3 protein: CATQGASGSSYNEQFF. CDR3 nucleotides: TGTGCCACCCAAGGGGCTAGCGGGAGCTCCTACAATGAGCAGTTCTTC.

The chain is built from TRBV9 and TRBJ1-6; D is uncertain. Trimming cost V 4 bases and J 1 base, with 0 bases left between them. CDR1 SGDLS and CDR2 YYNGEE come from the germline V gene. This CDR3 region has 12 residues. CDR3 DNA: TGTGCCAGCAGCTCCTATAATTCACCCCTCCACTTT. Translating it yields CASSSYNSPLHF.

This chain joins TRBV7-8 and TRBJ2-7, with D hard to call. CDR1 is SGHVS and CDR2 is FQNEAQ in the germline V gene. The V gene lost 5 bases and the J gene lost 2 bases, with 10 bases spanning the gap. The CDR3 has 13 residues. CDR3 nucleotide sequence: TGTGCCAGCAGCCGAGAGGTTGCCTACGAGCAGTACTTC. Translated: CASSREVAYEQYF. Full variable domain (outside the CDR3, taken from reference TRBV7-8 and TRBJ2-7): GAGVSQSPRYKVAKRGQDVALRCDPISGHVSLFWYQQALGQGPEFLTYFQNEAQLDKSGLPSDRFFAERPEGSVSTLKIQRTQQEDSAVYLCASSREVAYEQYFGPGTRLTVT.

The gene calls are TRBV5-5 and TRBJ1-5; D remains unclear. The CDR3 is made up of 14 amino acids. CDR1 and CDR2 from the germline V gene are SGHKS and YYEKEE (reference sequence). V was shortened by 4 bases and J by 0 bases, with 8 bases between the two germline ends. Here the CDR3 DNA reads TGTGCCAGCAGCAAGGACCTTAGCAATCAGCCCCAGCATTTT. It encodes CASSKDLSNQPQHF.

Written as DNA, the CDR3 is TGTGCCAGCAGCCGTTCAGGGAAGGGGATCTACAATGAGCAGTTCTTC. Translation gives CASSRSGKGIYNEQFF. V usage is TRBV7-9 and J usage is TRBJ2-1; D is possibly TRBD1 (5 bases). Looked up from germline, CDR1 is SEHNR and CDR2 is FQNEAQ (reference sequence). The CDR3 length is 16 residues. V was cut by 5 bases and J by 3 bases, with 17 bases left in between.